Presented here are 24 T cell receptor beta chains from one specimen sequenced in a study of blood T cell repertoires in COVID-19. The data were produced by immunoSEQ multiplex PCR, yet TCRdb's version contains in-frame clones alone and is incomplete. The sample carries fewer than 250,000 clones, approximately 88% recorded once. Sequencing used PBMCs or T cells enriched from blood (not recorded which). These receptors were collected from a woman younger than 45 who had been exposed to COVID-19.

The rearrangement uses TRBV2 and TRBJ1-1; D might be TRBD1 (5 bases). The germline V gene encodes CDR1 SNHLY and CDR2 FYNNEI. Trimming pared 0 bases from V and 10 bases from J, leaving 12 bases between. The CDR3 length is 13 residues. CDR3 coding DNA: TGTGCCAGCAGTGAAGCGACCAGGGTCGCAGCTTTCTTT. It yields the protein CASSEATRVAAFF.

The rearrangement uses TRBV12-5 and TRBJ1-5; D may be TRBD1 (6 bases). Per the germline V gene, CDR1 is LGHNT and CDR2 is FRNRAP. The length of the CDR3 is 14 residues. Trimming cost V 3 bases and J 5 bases, with 11 bases left between them. In DNA form, the CDR3 reads TGTGCTAGTGGTTTTTTAGGGGGTGATCAGCCCCAGCATTTT. It specifies CASGFLGGDQPQHF.

The rearrangement links TRBV27 to TRBJ2-3; D perhaps matches TRBD2 (6 bases). V was shortened by 7 bases and J by 1 base, with 15 bases between the two germline ends. This CDR3 region has 15 residues. The germline CDR1 and CDR2 sequences are MNHEY and SMNVEV (reference sequence). CDR3 residues: CASTVSGYRTDTQYF. CDR3 nucleotide sequence: TGTGCCAGCACCGTTAGCGGCTACCGCACAGATACGCAGTATTTT.

The V and J genes are TRBV13 and TRBJ1-1; 7 bases agree with TRBD1. Per the germline V gene, CDR1 is PRHDT and CDR2 is FYEKMQ (reference sequence). V trimming: 5 bases; J trimming: 3 bases; junction bases outside the gene matches: 9. The CDR3 runs to 15 residues. The CDR3 spells CASSTGQALYTEAFF. DNA for the CDR3: TGTGCCAGCAGCACCGGACAGGCGCTATACACTGAAGCTTTCTTT.

The V and J genes are TRBV15 and TRBJ2-1, with 13 bases that match TRBD2. Trimming took 1 base from V and 4 from J; bases not matched to a gene: 7. The CDR3 spans 18 residues. The germline gives CDR1 LNHNV, CDR2 YYDKDF (reference sequence). In DNA form, the CDR3 reads TGTGCCACCAGCAGAGTGTGGACTAGCGGGAGTGTTTACAATGAGCAGTTCTTC. Amino acids: CATSRVWTSGSVYNEQFF.

The chain is built from TRBV15 and TRBJ2-1, with 8 bases fitting TRBD2. The CDR3 is 16 residues long. Germline V gene lookup returns CDR1 LNHNV and CDR2 YYDKDF (reference sequence). J gave up 7 bases and V 0 bases, and 8 bases lay outside the gene matches. The CDR3 coding sequence is TGTGCCACCAGCAGAGAGTGGGGACTAGGGGAAAATGAGCAGTTCTTC. As protein: CATSREWGLGENEQFF.

This clone was detected a few times. CDR3 sequence: CASRGETYEQYF. In DNA form, the CDR3 reads TGCGCCAGCAGAGGAGAAACCTACGAGCAGTACTTC. The rearrangement uses TRBV5-1 and TRBJ2-7, with D unclear. CDR1 is SGHRS, CDR2 YFSETQ, per germline. V was shortened by 5 bases and J by 2 bases, with 8 bases between the two germline ends. This CDR3 region has 12 residues.

The chain has TRBV25-1 and TRBJ2-7; 14 bases align to TRBD2. J was trimmed by 3 bases and V by 3 bases; bases with no gene match: 4. Germline V gene lookup returns CDR1 MGHDK and CDR2 SYGVNS. The CDR3 loop spans 16 amino acids. For the CDR3, the DNA is TGTGCCAGCAGTGACCGGGGGACTAGCGGGAGCTACGAGCAGTACTTC. Translated, it gives CASSDRGTSGSYEQYF.

This chain links TRBV5-4 with TRBJ2-2; TRBD1 matches 7 bases. V shed 3 bases, J shed 7 bases, and the junction held 6 bases outside the gene matches. Germline CDR1 reads SGHNT; CDR2 reads YYREEE (reference sequence). The CDR3 contains 14 residues. The CDR3 DNA is TGTGCCAGCAGCTCGCCAGGGGGATTCGGGGAGCTGTTTTTT. Translation gives CASSSPGGFGELFF.

The CDR3 coding sequence is TGTGCCAGCAGTTACAAGCGGGCGGAAGAGACCCAGTACTTC. It yields the protein CASSYKRAEETQYF. This sequence joins TRBV6-6 and TRBJ2-5, with TRBD2 as a possible D gene (6 bases). The V and J ends lost 2 bases and 3 bases respectively, with 10 bases between them. The length of the CDR3 is 14 residues. CDR1 is MNHNY and CDR2 is SVGAGI in the germline V gene (reference sequence).

V usage is TRBV9 and J usage is TRBJ1-1, with D hard to call. The V end lost 4 bases, the J end lost 0 bases, and 25 bases lay between the germline ends. The germline CDR1 and CDR2 sequences are SGDLS and YYNGEE. The CDR3 extends over 19 amino acids. In DNA form, the CDR3 reads TGTGCCAGCAGCCCTCTCGGGGTAGGGAGAGTTGACATGAACACTGAAGCTTTCTTT. Translated: CASSPLGVGRVDMNTEAFF.

In this sample, this clone turned up once. This sequence joins TRBV5-1 and TRBJ2-1; D ambiguous. This CDR3 is 13 amino acids long. Germline values: CDR1 SGHRS, CDR2 YFSETQ. V lost 0 bases to trimming and J lost 3 bases, with 4 bases between them. The CDR3 is CASSLDIYNEQFF. CDR3 DNA: TGCGCCAGCAGCTTGGACATCTACAATGAGCAGTTCTTC.

J is TRBJ1-2 and V is TRBV28; D remains unclear. Trimming took 10 bases from V and 4 from J, leaving 19 bases between them. Germline V gene sequence: CDR1 MDHEN, CDR2 SYDVKM. This CDR3 has 14 residues. The CDR3 here is CATATQETAYGYTF. In DNA, the CDR3 is TGTGCCACGGCCACCCAGGAAACTGCCTATGGCTACACCTTC.

This chain links TRBV12-5 with TRBJ1-1, with unresolved D. This CDR3 is built from 16 residues. Looked up from germline, CDR1 is LGHNT and CDR2 is FRNRAP. V gave up 5 bases and J gave up 1 base, with 17 bases separating them. The CDR3: CASGPLVNSENTEAFF. The DNA of the CDR3 is TGTGCTAGTGGTCCCCTAGTCAACTCGGAGAACACTGAAGCTTTCTTT.

The J gene is TRBJ2-7, the V gene TRBV5-6, with D possibly matching TRBD2 (6 bases). Germline CDR1 and CDR2: SGHDT and YYEEEE. The CDR3 has 16 residues. Trimming took off 1 base at V and 4 bases at J, with 18 bases between the two ends. CDR3: CASSLRPGRGLYEQYF. CDR3 coding DNA: TGTGCCAGCAGCTTGAGGCCCGGGAGAGGCCTGTACGAGCAGTACTTC.

The chain couples TRBV7-3 to TRBJ2-1; 10 nucleotides align to TRBD2. Germline lookup yields CDR1 SGHTA and CDR2 FQGTGA. The CDR3 is made up of 18 amino acids. Unmatched junction bases numbered 14, after V lost 6 bases and J lost 3 bases. CDR3 protein: CASSSGLGTSEYYNEQFF. The CDR3 DNA is TGTGCCAGCAGTTCTGGACTAGGGACTAGCGAGTACTACAATGAGCAGTTCTTC.

The CDR3 here is CASSLSVEWTQYF. The CDR3 nucleotides are TGTGCCAGCAGTTTATCCGTCGAGTGGACCCAGTACTTC. The rearrangement links TRBV28 to TRBJ2-5; D unclear. Trimming took 1 base from V and 7 from J, leaving 10 bases between them. This CDR3 region has 13 residues. Germline-derived CDR1 and CDR2 are MDHEN and SYDVKM.

The V gene is TRBV27, the J gene TRBJ1-5; 8 bases are a match to TRBD1. J was trimmed by 9 bases and V by 8 bases; bases with no gene match: 9. Germline V gives CDR1 MNHEY, CDR2 SMNVEV (reference sequence). The CDR3 runs to 13 residues. The CDR3 is CASSTDRAGPQHF. The CDR3 nucleotides are TGTGCCAGCTCAACGGACAGGGCAGGGCCCCAGCATTTT.

The rearrangement uses TRBV29-1 and TRBJ2-3; weak D call: TRBD2 (5 bases). Trimming pared 1 base from V and 0 bases from J, leaving 8 bases between. The CDR3 extends over 14 amino acids. CDR1 is SQVTM and CDR2 is ANQGSEA in the germline V gene. The CDR3 protein is CSVEGRTSTDTQYF. The DNA for the CDR3 is TGCAGCGTTGAAGGCCGGACTAGCACAGATACGCAGTATTTT.

This clone was recorded once. The chain recombines TRBV9 with TRBJ2-3; 8 nucleotides align to TRBD2. This CDR3 has 15 amino acids. Germline V CDR1 and CDR2: SGDLS, YYNGEE. Trimming at V came to 4 bases and at J to 1 base, leaving 5 bases not matched to a gene. CDR3 nucleotide sequence: TGTGCCAGCAGCCCGCATAGCGGGGGCACAGATACGCAGTATTTT. It codes for CASSPHSGGTDTQYF.

The CDR3 reads CASSVGGSIPYTQYF. The CDR3 nucleotides are TGTGCCAGCAGCGTAGGAGGATCCATTCCTTATACGCAGTATTTT. This chain joins TRBV9 and TRBJ2-3, with unresolved D. V was trimmed by 0 bases and J by 7 bases, leaving 15 bases between them. The CDR3 consists of 15 residues. Germline V gene lookup returns CDR1 SGDLS and CDR2 YYNGEE.

The V gene is TRBV3-1 (or the pseudogene TRBV3-2), the J gene TRBJ1-1; 7 bases match TRBD1. The junction had 8 bases not matched to a gene; V was cut back by 5 bases and J by 5 bases. CDR1 and CDR2 from the germline V gene are LGHDT and YNNKEL (reference sequence). The CDR3 runs 14 residues. As DNA, the CDR3 is TGTGCCAGCAGCTTCGGGACAGCTAAAACTGAAGCTTTCTTT. Residues: CASSFGTAKTEAFF.

The rearrangement joins TRBV10-1 to TRBJ2-4; D is possibly TRBD1 (6 bases). V dropped 6 bases and J dropped 0 bases, with 9 bases sitting between them. This CDR3 region has 14 residues. Germline loops: CDR1 WNHNN, CDR2 SYGVQD (reference sequence). The CDR3: CASSPGVAKNIQYF. The CDR3 DNA sequence: TGCGCCAGCAGCCCAGGGGTAGCCAAAAACATTCAGTACTTC.

The rearrangement uses TRBV16 and TRBJ1-5, with a possible D match to TRBD1 (6 bases). Germline assignment: CDR1 KGHSY and CDR2 FQNENV. Trimming removed 0 bases at V and 7 bases at J, with 22 bases between. The CDR3 loop spans 18 amino acids. The CDR3 region has the DNA TGTGCCAGCAGCCAATCGACCTTAGCGGGGGCGCCTTCCCAGCCCCAGCATTTT. The encoded protein is CASSQSTLAGAPSQPQHF.